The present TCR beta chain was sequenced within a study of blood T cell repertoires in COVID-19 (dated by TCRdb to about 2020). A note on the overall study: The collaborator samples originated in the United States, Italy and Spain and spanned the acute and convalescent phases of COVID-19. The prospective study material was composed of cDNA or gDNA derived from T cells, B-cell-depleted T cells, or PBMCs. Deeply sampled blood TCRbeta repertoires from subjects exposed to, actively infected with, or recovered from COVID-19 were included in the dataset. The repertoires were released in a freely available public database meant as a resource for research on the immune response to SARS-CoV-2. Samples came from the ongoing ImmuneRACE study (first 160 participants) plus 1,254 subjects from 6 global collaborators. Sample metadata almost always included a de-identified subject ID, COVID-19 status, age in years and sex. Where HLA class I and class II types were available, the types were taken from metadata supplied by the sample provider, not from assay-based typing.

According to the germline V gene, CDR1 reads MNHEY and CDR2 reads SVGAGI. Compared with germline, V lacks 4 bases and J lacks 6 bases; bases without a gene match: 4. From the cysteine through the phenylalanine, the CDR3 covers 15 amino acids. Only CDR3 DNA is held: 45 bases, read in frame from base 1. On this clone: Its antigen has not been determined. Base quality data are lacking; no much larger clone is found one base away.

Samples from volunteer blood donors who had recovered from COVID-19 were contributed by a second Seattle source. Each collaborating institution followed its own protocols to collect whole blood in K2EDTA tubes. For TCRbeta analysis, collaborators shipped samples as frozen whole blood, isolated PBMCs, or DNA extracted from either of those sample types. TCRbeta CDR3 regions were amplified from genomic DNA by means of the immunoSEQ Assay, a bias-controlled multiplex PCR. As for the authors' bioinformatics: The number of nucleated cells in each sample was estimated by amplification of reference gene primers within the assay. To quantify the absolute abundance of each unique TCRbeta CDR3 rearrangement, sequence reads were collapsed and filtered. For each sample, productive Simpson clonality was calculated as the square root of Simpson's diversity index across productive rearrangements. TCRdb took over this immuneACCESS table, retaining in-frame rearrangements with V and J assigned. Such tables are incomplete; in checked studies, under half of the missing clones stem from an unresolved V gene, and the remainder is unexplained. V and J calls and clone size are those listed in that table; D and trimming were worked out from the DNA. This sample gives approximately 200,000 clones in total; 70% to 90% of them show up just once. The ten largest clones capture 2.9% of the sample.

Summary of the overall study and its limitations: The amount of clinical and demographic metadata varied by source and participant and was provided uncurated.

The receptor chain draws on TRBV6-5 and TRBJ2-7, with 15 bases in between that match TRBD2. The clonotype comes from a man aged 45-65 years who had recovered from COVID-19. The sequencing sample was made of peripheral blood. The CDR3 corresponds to CASSLRTSGRAEQYF. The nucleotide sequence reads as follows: TGTGCCAGCAGTTTGAGGACTAGCGGGAGGGCCGAGCAGTACTTC.